The 28 T cell receptor beta chains below all came from one sample that was sequenced in a study of identical twins. Using its own MiXCR run on the 5' RACE reads, TCRdb lists one record per CDR3 protein. The sample comprises a few hundred thousand distinct CDR3 sequences, approximately 9.1% of which are singletons, and around 8.6% rests with the top ten. The source material was naive T cells sorted from blood. The receptors were sampled from a woman aged 45-65 years in good health.

This clonotype has more than one count but fewer than ten. The chain carries TRBV12-3 or TRBV12-4 and TRBJ1-1; unclear D gene. This CDR3 region has 11 residues. Trimming pared 2 bases from V and 6 bases from J, leaving 4 bases between. CDR3 bases: TGTGCCAGCAGTTTATTGGCTGAAGCTTTCTTT. Protein: CASSLLAEAFF.

This clonotype was picked up a small number of times. The chain combines TRBV29-1 with TRBJ2-2; 12 bases are a match to TRBD2. V trimming: 6 bases; J trimming: 8 bases; junction bases outside the gene matches: 7. Germline CDR1 reads SQVTM; CDR2 reads ANQGSEA. The CDR3 has 14 residues. CDR3 DNA: TGCAGCGTACGACTAGCGGGAGTTCGAGGGGAGCTGTTTTTT. It yields the protein CSVRLAGVRGELFF.

This clonotype was picked up many times. The rearrangement joins TRBV12-3 or TRBV12-4 to TRBJ2-3; 9 nucleotides line up with TRBD2. CDR3 length equals 15 residues. Trimming cost V 7 bases and J 0 bases; bases outside gene matches: 5. CDR3 amino acids: CASTPRGGSTDTQYF. As DNA, the CDR3 is TGTGCCAGCACCCCGCGGGGGGGGAGCACAGATACGCAGTATTTT.

DNA for the CDR3: TGCAGCGCGAGACGGGACACCGTTTACAATGAGCAGTTCTTC. Protein product: CSARRDTVYNEQFF. The rearrangement links TRBV29-1 to TRBJ2-1; weak D call: TRBD1 (6 bases). There are 14 residues in the CDR3. V lost 7 bases to trimming and J lost 4 bases, with 17 bases between them. CDR1 and CDR2 from the germline V gene are SQVTM and ANQGSEA.

This clonotype was recorded a few times. CDR3: CSASLGGTPYNEQFF. DNA of the CDR3: TGCAGTGCTAGCCTAGGTGGGACACCTTACAATGAGCAGTTCTTC. The chain has TRBV20-1 and TRBJ2-1; a weak D match, TRBD1 (6 bases). The CDR3 has 15 amino acids. Germline CDR1 is DFQATT and CDR2 is SNEGSKA (reference sequence). Trimming removed 3 bases at V and 4 bases at J, with 16 bases between.

This chain links TRBV12-3 or TRBV12-4 with TRBJ2-7, with 10 bases identical to TRBD2. This CDR3 is built from 16 residues. After removal of 4 bases from V and 5 bases from J, the junction contained 11 bases not matched to a gene. Here the CDR3 reads CASSSSGRVQKNEQYV. CDR3 bases: TGTGCCAGCAGTTCCAGCGGGAGGGTACAGAAAAACGAGCAGTACGTC.

This clonotype was recorded once. The chain uses TRBV7-2 and TRBJ2-5; D possibly matches TRBD1 or TRBD2 (6 bases each). V was trimmed by 5 bases and J by 5 bases, leaving 15 bases between them. Germline V gives CDR1 SGHTA, CDR2 FQGNSA. The CDR3 covers 14 residues. This CDR3 is CASSPPGARETQYF. CDR3 bases: TGTGCCAGCAGCCCACCGGGGGCGCGTGAGACCCAGTACTTC.

This clonotype occurred a few times. The V and J genes are TRBV12-3 or TRBV12-4 and TRBJ2-1, with D unclear. The CDR3 is 13 amino acids. V gave up 7 bases and J gave up 0 bases, with 7 bases separating them. This CDR3 reads CASKFSSYNEQFF. As DNA, the CDR3 is TGTGCCAGCAAATTCAGCTCCTACAATGAGCAGTTCTTC.

This chain connects TRBV6-1 to TRBJ2-1; 7 nucleotides line up with TRBD2. V shed 4 bases and J 4 bases; nucleotides not matched to a gene: 4. CDR3 length: 14 residues. Germline V lookup: CDR1 MNHNS, CDR2 SASEGT. The CDR3 protein is CASSAKRGYNEQFF. As DNA, the CDR3 is TGTGCCAGCAGTGCTAAGCGGGGATACAATGAGCAGTTCTTC.

The chain has TRBV7-2 and TRBJ2-2, with a possible D match to TRBD2 (6 bases). Germline-derived CDR1 and CDR2 are SGHTA and FQGNSA. The CDR3 sequence is 18 residues long. V was trimmed by 2 bases and J by 5 bases, leaving 21 bases between them. In DNA form, the CDR3 reads TGTGCCAGCAGCTTATTCCCCGGGGCGGGGAGGTGGACCGGGGAGCTGTTTTTT. This gives the protein CASSLFPGAGRWTGELFF.

The chain joins TRBV12-3 or TRBV12-4 to TRBJ2-7, with 9 bases identical to TRBD1. CDR3 length equals 14 residues. V lost 4 bases to trimming and J lost 3 bases; unmatched junction nucleotides: 4. The CDR3 DNA sequence: TGTGCCAGCAGTTCATTGACAGGGGGCTACGAGCAGTACTTC. Residues: CASSSLTGGYEQYF.

This clonotype has more than one count but fewer than ten. This chain links TRBV12-3 or TRBV12-4 with TRBJ2-6; TRBD1 aligns across 7 bases. The CDR3 extends over 16 amino acids. The trim removed 5 bases at V and 1 base at J, leaving 5 bases unmatched. The DNA for the CDR3 is TGTGCCAGCAGTCGACTACAGGGGTCTGGGGCCAACGTCCTGACTTTC. This encodes CASSRLQGSGANVLTF.

This sequence joins TRBV7-9 and TRBJ2-7; D gene uncertain. The CDR3 is 14 amino acids. Trimming stripped 1 base from V and 7 bases from J, with 14 bases between. Germline CDR1 is SEHNR and CDR2 is FQNEAQ (reference sequence). The CDR3 here is CASSLVDTSQEQYF. Written as DNA, the CDR3 is TGTGCCAGCAGCTTAGTTGACACCTCCCAAGAGCAGTACTTC.

This clonotype has more than one count but fewer than ten. The rearrangement joins TRBV20-1 to TRBJ1-6, with no clear D. V lost 6 bases, J lost 7 bases, and 19 bases lay in between. The CDR3 runs to 15 residues. CDR1 is DFQATT and CDR2 is SNEGSKA in the germline V gene (reference sequence). CDR3 loop: CSAKPARAGNSPLHF. CDR3 in DNA: TGCAGTGCGAAACCCGCACGGGCTGGGAATTCACCCCTCCACTTT.

This clonotype was counted many times. V gene TRBV10-3 combines with J gene TRBJ2-5; D unclear. The CDR3 is 15 amino acids. Germline loops: CDR1 ENHRY, CDR2 SYGVKD. V was trimmed by 2 bases and J by 7 bases, leaving 17 bases between them. In DNA, the CDR3 is TGTGCCATCAGTGAGGTTGAAATGGAGCCAGTGACCCAGTACTTC. Its protein is CAISEVEMEPVTQYF.

This clonotype was picked up many times. The chain is built from TRBV27 and TRBJ1-5; weak D call: TRBD1 (5 bases). V lost 6 bases and J lost 0, with 12 bases in between. CDR1 and CDR2 (germline): MNHEY, SMNVEV (reference sequence). The CDR3 runs 15 residues. The CDR3 here is CASRKTVNSNQPQHF. In DNA form, the CDR3 reads TGTGCCAGCAGAAAGACAGTTAATAGCAATCAGCCCCAGCATTTT.

This clonotype has only a few counts. This chain links TRBV2 with TRBJ1-5; D unresolved. CDR3 length: 14 residues. Trimming removed 2 bases from V and 8 bases from J, with 13 bases in between. Germline V gene data show CDR1 as SNHLY and CDR2 as FYNNEI. The CDR3 loop reads CASSERAESKPQHF. The CDR3 region has the DNA TGTGCCAGCAGTGAACGGGCAGAAAGCAAGCCCCAGCATTTT.

This clonotype showed up just a few times. J is TRBJ2-5 and V is TRBV28; 12 bases fit TRBD2. Germline lookup yields CDR1 MDHEN and CDR2 SYDVKM. CDR3 size: 15 residues. V dropped 2 bases and J dropped 4; count of bases not matched to a gene: 2. In DNA form, the CDR3 reads TGTGCCAGCAGTTTACCTAGCGGGAGGGTAGAGACCCAGTACTTC. Protein product: CASSLPSGRVETQYF.

This clonotype was counted only a few times. The chain has TRBV2 and TRBJ1-1; unclear D gene. The V end lost 3 bases, the J end lost 5 bases, and 13 bases lay between the germline ends. Germline values: CDR1 SNHLY, CDR2 FYNNEI. This CDR3 contains 14 residues. CDR3 DNA sequence: TGTGCCAGCAGTGAGTCCAGCTGGGGAACTGAAGCTTTCTTT. Translating gives CASSESSWGTEAFF.

The chain uses TRBV5-1 and TRBJ2-2; D not certain. Per the germline V gene, CDR1 is SGHRS and CDR2 is YFSETQ. The CDR3 sequence is 14 residues long. Between the trimmed V and J ends, which lost 5 bases and 1 base, there was a span of 9 bases. CDR3 sequence (DNA): TGCGCCAGCAGGTCGGACGGGAACACCGGGGAGCTGTTTTTT. Translation: CASRSDGNTGELFF. The full variable domain, rest sourced from reference TRBV5-1 and TRBJ2-2, is KAGVTQTPRYLIKTRGQQVTLSCSPISGHRSVSWYQQTPGQGLQFLFEYFSETQRNKGNFPGRFSGRQFSNSRSEMNVSTLELGDSALYLCASRSDGNTGELFFGEGSRLTVL.

This clonotype was picked up a small number of times. The genes are TRBV12-3 or TRBV12-4 and TRBJ1-4; 9 nucleotides match TRBD1. The CDR3 loop spans 14 amino acids. Trimming took 6 bases from V and 6 from J; bases not matched to a gene: 5. CDR3 DNA sequence: TGTGCCAGCAGAAGGGACAGGGTGGATGAAAAACTGTTTTTT. This codes for CASRRDRVDEKLFF.

The chain joins TRBV20-1 to TRBJ2-3, with no clear D. The length of the CDR3 is 15 residues. Germline V gene sequence: CDR1 DFQATT, CDR2 SNEGSKA (reference sequence). The V and J ends lost 3 bases and 1 base respectively, with 14 bases between them. CDR3: CSARLHPGGTDTQYF. For the CDR3, the DNA is TGCAGTGCTAGGTTACATCCGGGCGGCACAGATACGCAGTATTTT.

J is TRBJ1-2 and V is TRBV2; TRBD1 aligns across 8 bases. V gave up 11 bases and J gave up 4 bases; unmatched junction bases: 6. This CDR3 has 12 amino acids. Looked up from germline, CDR1 is SNHLY and CDR2 is FYNNEI. CDR3 DNA: TGTGCCGTCAGGACAGGGAGCTATGGCTACACCTTC. This encodes CAVRTGSYGYTF.

There are a few counts of this clonotype. The chain carries TRBV4-2 and TRBJ2-7, with 7 bases identical to TRBD2. The CDR3 is 15 amino acids. J lost 2 bases, V lost 1 base, and 5 bases had no gene match. CDR1 LGHNA and CDR2 YNFKEQ come from the germline V gene. CDR3 sequence (DNA): TGTGCCAGCAGCCAAGGACTAGCTGAGACCTACGAGCAGTACTTC. Its translation is CASSQGLAETYEQYF.

The J gene is TRBJ2-2, the V gene TRBV29-1, with D perhaps matching TRBD1 (8 bases). CDR3 length equals 15 residues. Germline V gene lookup returns CDR1 SQVTM and CDR2 ANQGSEA. Trimming left V 2 bases short and J 5 bases short, with 15 bases between. The CDR3 loop is CSVETVQGGTGELFF. CDR3 sequence (DNA): TGCAGCGTTGAAACTGTACAGGGGGGGACCGGGGAGCTGTTTTTT.

The sample holds many counts of this clonotype. This sequence joins TRBV5-1 and TRBJ2-3; TRBD2 aligns across 11 bases. Per germline, CDR1 SGHRS and CDR2 YFSETQ. The CDR3 spans 15 residues. The trim removed 4 bases at V and 2 bases at J, leaving 3 bases unmatched. The CDR3 spells CASSTGLAATDTQYF. The CDR3, as DNA: TGCGCCAGCAGCACGGGACTAGCGGCCACAGATACGCAGTATTTT.

The chain is built from TRBV27 and TRBJ2-7; a weak D match, TRBD2 (6 bases). The CDR3 extends over 13 amino acids. Trimming stripped 2 bases from V and 5 bases from J, with 10 bases between. CDR1 MNHEY and CDR2 SMNVEV come from the germline V gene (reference sequence). CDR3 amino acids: CASSLGGWDEQYF. In DNA, the CDR3 is TGTGCCAGCAGTTTAGGGGGGTGGGACGAGCAGTACTTC.

This clonotype was recorded at least ten times. The chain joins TRBV5-6 to TRBJ2-1, with 10 bases lining up with TRBD2. The length of the CDR3 is 19 residues. The V gene end was trimmed by 1 base and the J gene end by 2 bases; junction bases not matched to a gene: 12. The germline gives CDR1 SGHDT, CDR2 YYEEEE. CDR3 loop: CASSLRGVGAGGTYNEQFF. Here the CDR3 DNA reads TGTGCCAGCAGCTTGAGGGGGGTCGGAGCGGGAGGGACCTACAATGAGCAGTTCTTC. Using reference TRBV5-6 and TRBJ2-1 for the parts outside the CDR3, the full variable domain is DAGVTQSPTHLIKTRGQQVTLRCSPKSGHDTVSWYQQALGQGPQFIFQYYEEEERQRGNFPDRFSGHQFPNYSSELNVNALLLGDSALYLCASSLRGVGAGGTYNEQFFGPGTRLTVL.